Listed below are T cell receptor beta chains from one sample, sequenced in a study of Ad26.COV2.S vaccination and SARS-CoV-2 variants. Repertoires were generated with immunoSEQ multiplex PCR, while TCRdb's copy carries only in-frame clones and drops some. Of about 350,000 clones detected, approximately 90% appear once; the ten largest clones hold about 6.4%. This specimen consisted of peripheral blood, obtained in a trial of Ad26.COV2.S vaccine versus placebo. All receptors come from a person aged 18-65 years who received the Ad26.COV2.S COVID-19 vaccine or a placebo. The CDR3 runs from the conserved cysteine through the conserved F or W. The D gene is left open where the match is weak. Size tells how often a clone was seen (once, few, many) or the class of an expanded clone, and some rows leave it out.

V: TRBV6-4
length: 15
J: TRBJ2-3
D: NA
size: NA
DNA: TGTGCCAGCAGTGACTCGAGTCGGGGAGTGGGGGCGCAGTATTTT
CDR3: CASSDSSRGVGAQYF

V: TRBV5-1
length: 16
J: TRBJ1-2
D: NA
size: NA
DNA: TGCGCCAGCAGCTCCCTGGGAGGCAGTTATAAGGATGGCTACACCTTC
CDR3: CASSSLGGSYKDGYTF

V: TRBV19
length: 18
J: TRBJ2-4
D: TRBD2
size: NA
DNA: TGTGCCAGTAGTGCCACCTCTAGCGGCGGCCTAGCCAAAAACATTCAGTACTTC
CDR3: CASSATSSGGLAKNIQYF

V: TRBV5-1
length: 16
J: TRBJ1-2
D: NA
size: NA
DNA: TGCGCCAGCAGCTTGGCCTCGTCAGGGATAGAGTATGGCTACACCTTC
CDR3: CASSLASSGIEYGYTF

V: TRBV15
length: 14
J: TRBJ2-7
D: NA
size: NA
DNA: TGTGCCACCAGCAGAGATCGCGGCTCCTACGAGCAGTACTTC
CDR3: CATSRDRGSYEQYF

V: TRBV28
length: 13
J: TRBJ2-3
D: NA
size: NA
DNA: TGTGCCAGCAGTACGTCAAATCCAGATACGCAGTATTTT
CDR3: CASSTSNPDTQYF

V: TRBV10-3
length: 17
J: TRBJ2-3
D: NA
size: NA
DNA: TGTGCCATCAGTGAGTTTCAGACTCCCAGTGCCACAGATACGCAGTATTTT
CDR3: CAISEFQTPSATDTQYF

V: TRBV7-2
length: 12
J: TRBJ1-2
D: TRBD1
size: NA
DNA: TGTGCCAGCAGCCAGGACAGGGAAGGCTACACCTTC
CDR3: CASSQDREGYTF

V: TRBV2
length: 14
J: TRBJ2-5
D: NA
size: NA
DNA: TGTGCCAGCAGTGTGGGTGGGCTTCAAGAGACCCAGTACTTC
CDR3: CASSVGGLQETQYF

V: TRBV5-4
length: 13
J: TRBJ1-2
D: TRBD1
size: NA
DNA: TGTGCCAGCAATCCGGGACAGAGCTATGGCTACACCTTC
CDR3: CASNPGQSYGYTF

V: TRBV7-8
length: 15
J: TRBJ1-1
D: TRBD1
size: NA
DNA: TGTGCCAGCAGCCGGGACAGGGGCACCTACACTGAAGCTTTCTTT
CDR3: CASSRDRGTYTEAFF

V: TRBV7-2
length: 14
J: TRBJ1-4
D: TRBD1
size: NA
DNA: TGTGCCAGCAGGCAGGGGACAGCTAATGAAAAACTGTTTTTT
CDR3: CASRQGTANEKLFF

V: TRBV7-3
length: 13
J: TRBJ1-1
D: NA
size: NA
DNA: TGTGCCAGCAGCTTGAAAGTGGACACTGAAGCTTTCTTT
CDR3: CASSLKVDTEAFF

V: TRBV28
length: 13
J: TRBJ2-7
D: NA
size: NA
DNA: TGTGCCAGCACAGGCGGGGGCTGGTACGAGCAGTACTTC
CDR3: CASTGGGWYEQYF

V: TRBV6-2/TRBV6-3
length: 14
J: TRBJ1-2
D: NA
size: NA
DNA: TGTGCCAGCAGCTTTGAATCGGGGAGCCGCGGCTACACCTTC
CDR3: CASSFESGSRGYTF

V: TRBV5-1
length: 11
J: TRBJ2-1
D: NA
size: NA
DNA: TGCGCCAGCAGCTTAGGGTGGGAGCAGTTCTTC
CDR3: CASSLGWEQFF

V: TRBV6-2/TRBV6-3
length: 16
J: TRBJ1-1
D: TRBD1
size: NA
DNA: TGTGCCAGCAGTTACTTACTAACAGGGGGAACGAGTGAAGCTTTCTTT
CDR3: CASSYLLTGGTSEAFF

V: TRBV12-5
length: 13
J: TRBJ2-5
D: NA
size: NA
DNA: TGTGCTAGTGACTCAGCCGGGACAGAGACCCAGTACTTC
CDR3: CASDSAGTETQYF

V: TRBV6-5
length: 15
J: TRBJ1-1
D: TRBD1
size: NA
DNA: TGTGCCAGCATTAAGGGGACAGGTGTTATCACTGAAGCTTTCTTT
CDR3: CASIKGTGVITEAFF

V: TRBV24-1
length: 14
J: TRBJ2-1
D: TRBD1
size: once
DNA: TGTGCCACCAGTGATGTATCAGGGGGCAATGAGCAGTTCTTC
CDR3: CATSDVSGGNEQFF

V: TRBV19
length: 13
J: TRBJ2-7
D: TRBD1
size: NA
DNA: TGTGCCAGTAGCCAGACAGGGCGCTACGAGCAGTACTTC
CDR3: CASSQTGRYEQYF

V: TRBV2
length: 15
J: TRBJ1-1
D: NA
size: NA
DNA: TGTGCCAGTCGACGGGGGGGTGAATCGAACACTGAAGCTTTCTTT
CDR3: CASRRGGESNTEAFF

V: TRBV7-7
length: 16
J: TRBJ2-2
D: TRBD1
size: few
DNA: TGTGCTAGCAGCCTACAGGGGGCAGCGAGCACCGGGGAGCTGTTTTTT
CDR3: CASSLQGAASTGELFF

V: TRBV18
length: 15
J: TRBJ2-2
D: NA
size: NA
DNA: TGTGCCAGCTCCCGCGGGACCGATAACACCGGGGAGCTGTTTTTT
CDR3: CASSRGTDNTGELFF

V: TRBV11-2
length: 16
J: TRBJ1-4
D: TRBD1
size: NA
DNA: TGTGCCAGCAGACGGTATATGGGGACAGGGAATGAAAAACTGTTTTTT
CDR3: CASRRYMGTGNEKLFF

V: TRBV25-1
length: 16
J: TRBJ2-3
D: TRBD2
size: NA
DNA: TGTGCCACCGAGTCTGCGGGAGGGCCGGTTGTAGATACGCAGTATTTT
CDR3: CATESAGGPVVDTQYF

V: TRBV3-1/TRBV3-2
length: 12
J: TRBJ1-2
D: NA
size: NA
DNA: TGTGCCAGCAGCCATGCAGGGGATGGCTACACCTTC
CDR3: CASSHAGDGYTF

V: TRBV6-6
length: 12
J: TRBJ2-7
D: NA
size: NA
DNA: TGTGCCAGCAGTCCCTTAGCGTACGAGCAGTACTTC
CDR3: CASSPLAYEQYF

V: TRBV20-1
length: 12
J: TRBJ1-1
D: NA
size: NA
DNA: TGCAGTGCTAGTTGGGTGAACACTGAAGCTTTCTTT
CDR3: CSASWVNTEAFF

V: TRBV5-1
length: 14
J: TRBJ1-6
D: TRBD1
size: NA
DNA: TGCGCCAGCAGCTGGGACAGGTCCCGCTCACCCCTCCACTTT
CDR3: CASSWDRSRSPLHF

V: TRBV29-1
length: 14
J: TRBJ2-7
D: TRBD2
size: NA
DNA: TGCAGCGTGACATCAGGGGTAGCGGGAGTTGAGCAGTACTTC
CDR3: CSVTSGVAGVEQYF

V: TRBV5-4
length: 17
J: TRBJ2-6
D: TRBD2
size: NA
DNA: TGTGCCAGCAGCATGGGGGGGGATTACTCTGGGGCCAACGTCCTGACTTTC
CDR3: CASSMGGDYSGANVLTF

V: TRBV4-3
length: 16
J: TRBJ2-2
D: NA
size: NA
DNA: TGCGCCAGCAGCCCCCGGGCCGGGGGGAACACCGGGGAGCTGTTTTTT
CDR3: CASSPRAGGNTGELFF

V: TRBV5-4
length: 15
J: TRBJ2-2
D: TRBD2
size: NA
DNA: TGTGCCAGCAGCCCGACTAGCGCCTACACCGGGGAGCTGTTTTTT
CDR3: CASSPTSAYTGELFF

V: TRBV6-4
length: 13
J: TRBJ1-2
D: NA
size: NA
DNA: TGTGCCAGCAGTGACTCGGGCGGGTTTGGCTACACCTTC
CDR3: CASSDSGGFGYTF

V: TRBV4-2
length: 16
J: TRBJ2-5
D: NA
size: once
DNA: TGTGCCAGCAGCCAAGAGGGTAGCGGTGGTGGGGAGACCCAGTACTTC
CDR3: CASSQEGSGGGETQYF

V: TRBV30
length: 15
J: TRBJ2-3
D: TRBD1
size: NA
DNA: TGTGCCTGGAGGCCCCACAGGGGGCGGGCAGATACGCAGTATTTT
CDR3: CAWRPHRGRADTQYF

V: TRBV27
length: 14
J: TRBJ2-7
D: NA
size: NA
DNA: TGTGCCAGCAGTTTACGGTGGCAGGGCGACGAGCAGTACTTC
CDR3: CASSLRWQGDEQYF

V: TRBV5-8
length: 16
J: TRBJ2-7
D: NA
size: NA
DNA: TGTGCCAGCAGCTTGATGTCCGGGATGTCTTCCTACGAGCAGTACTTC
CDR3: CASSLMSGMSSYEQYF

V: TRBV3-1/TRBV3-2
length: 16
J: TRBJ2-3
D: NA
size: NA
DNA: TGTGCCAGCAGCCAAGGGAAAGGGTCCGGGACAGATACGCAGTATTTT
CDR3: CASSQGKGSGTDTQYF

V: TRBV7-3
length: 16
J: TRBJ2-1
D: TRBD2
size: NA
DNA: TGTGCCAGCAGCAAACAGGGACTAGCTAGCTACAATGAGCAGTTCTTC
CDR3: CASSKQGLASYNEQFF

V: TRBV9
length: 17
J: TRBJ2-1
D: TRBD2
size: NA
DNA: TGTGCCAGCAGCGTAGATTCGGGACTAGCGGGACGGCGTAAGCAGTTCTTC
CDR3: CASSVDSGLAGRRKQFF

V: TRBV3-1/TRBV3-2
length: 16
J: TRBJ2-2
D: NA
size: NA
DNA: TGTGCCAGCAGTCATACTAGAGGTGGAAACACCGGGGAGCTGTTTTTT
CDR3: CASSHTRGGNTGELFF

V: TRBV4-3
length: 14
J: TRBJ1-5
D: NA
size: NA
DNA: TGCGCCAGCAGTCTTGGACCGTTCAATCAGCCCCAGCATTTT
CDR3: CASSLGPFNQPQHF

V: TRBV7-9
length: 14
J: TRBJ1-4
D: NA
size: NA
DNA: TGTGCCAGCAGCAACCGGGACGCTAATGAAAAACTGTTTTTT
CDR3: CASSNRDANEKLFF

V: TRBV9
length: 14
J: TRBJ2-7
D: NA
size: NA
DNA: TGTGCCAGCAGCGTAGCTACTATGGGGAACGAGCAGTACTTC
CDR3: CASSVATMGNEQYF